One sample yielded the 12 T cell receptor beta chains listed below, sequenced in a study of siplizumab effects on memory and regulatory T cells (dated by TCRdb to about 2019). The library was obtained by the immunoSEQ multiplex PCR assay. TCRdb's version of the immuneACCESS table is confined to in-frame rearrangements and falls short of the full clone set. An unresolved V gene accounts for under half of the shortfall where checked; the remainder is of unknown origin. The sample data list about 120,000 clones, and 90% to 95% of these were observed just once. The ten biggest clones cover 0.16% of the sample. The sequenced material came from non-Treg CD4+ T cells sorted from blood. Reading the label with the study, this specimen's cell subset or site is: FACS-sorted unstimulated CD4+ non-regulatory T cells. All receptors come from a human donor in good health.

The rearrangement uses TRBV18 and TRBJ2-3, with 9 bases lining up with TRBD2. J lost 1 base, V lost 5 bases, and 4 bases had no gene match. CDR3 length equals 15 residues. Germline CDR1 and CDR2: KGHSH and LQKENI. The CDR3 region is CASSSRGGGTDTQYF. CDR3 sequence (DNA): TGTGCCAGCTCATCGCGGGGGGGCGGCACAGATACGCAGTATTTT. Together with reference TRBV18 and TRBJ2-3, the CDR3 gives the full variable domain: NAGVMQNPRHLVRRRGQEARLRCSPMKGHSHVYWYRQLPEEGLKFMVYLQKENIIDESGMPKERFSAEFPKEGPSILRIQQVVRGDSAAYFCASSSRGGGTDTQYFGPGTRLTVL.

The CDR3 region is CASDGAGLKTQYF. The CDR3 nucleotides read TGTGCCTCCGACGGGGCGGGGTTAAAGACCCAGTACTTC. The chain is built from TRBV28 and TRBJ2-5; D is possibly TRBD2 (6 bases). Trimming stripped 11 bases from V and 6 bases from J, with 19 bases between. The CDR3 has 13 amino acids. Germline V CDR1 and CDR2: MDHEN, SYDVKM.

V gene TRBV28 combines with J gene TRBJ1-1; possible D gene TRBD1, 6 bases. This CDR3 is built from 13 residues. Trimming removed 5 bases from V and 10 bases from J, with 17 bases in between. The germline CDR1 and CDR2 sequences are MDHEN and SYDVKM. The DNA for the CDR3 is TGTGCCAGCAGTCTACCTAGCCAGGGGCGAGCTTTCTTT. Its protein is CASSLPSQGRAFF.

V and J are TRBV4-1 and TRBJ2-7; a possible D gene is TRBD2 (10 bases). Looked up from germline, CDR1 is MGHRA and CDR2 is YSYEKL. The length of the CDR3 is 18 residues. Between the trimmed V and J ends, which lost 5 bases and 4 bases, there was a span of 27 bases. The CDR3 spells CASSVRDRESSGGYEQYF. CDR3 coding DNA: TGCGCCAGCAGCGTCCGGGACAGGGAGTCTAGCGGGGGTTACGAGCAGTACTTC.

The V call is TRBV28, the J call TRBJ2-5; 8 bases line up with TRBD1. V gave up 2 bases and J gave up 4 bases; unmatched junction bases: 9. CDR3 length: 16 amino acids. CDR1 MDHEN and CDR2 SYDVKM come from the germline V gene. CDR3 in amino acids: CASSLRQGRVTETQYF. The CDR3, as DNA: TGTGCCAGCAGTTTACGACAGGGGCGGGTTACAGAGACCCAGTACTTC.

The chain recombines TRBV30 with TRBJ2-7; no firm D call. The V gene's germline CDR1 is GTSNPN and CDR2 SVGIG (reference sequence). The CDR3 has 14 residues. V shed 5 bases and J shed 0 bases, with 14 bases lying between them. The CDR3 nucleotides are TGTGCCTGGGGCAACGGCGGCAGCTCCTACGAGCAGTACTTC. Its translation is CAWGNGGSSYEQYF. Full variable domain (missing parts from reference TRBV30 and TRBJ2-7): SQTIHQWPATLVQPVGSPLSLECTVEGTSNPNLYWYRQAAGRGLQLLFYSVGIGQISSEVPQNLSASRPQDRQFILSSKKLLLSDSGFYLCAWGNGGSSYEQYFGPGTRLTVT.

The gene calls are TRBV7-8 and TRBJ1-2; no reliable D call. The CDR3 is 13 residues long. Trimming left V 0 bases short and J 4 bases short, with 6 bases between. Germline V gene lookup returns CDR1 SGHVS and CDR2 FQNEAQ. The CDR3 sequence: CASSLALGYGYTF. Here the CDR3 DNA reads TGTGCCAGCAGCTTAGCGTTGGGCTATGGCTACACCTTC.

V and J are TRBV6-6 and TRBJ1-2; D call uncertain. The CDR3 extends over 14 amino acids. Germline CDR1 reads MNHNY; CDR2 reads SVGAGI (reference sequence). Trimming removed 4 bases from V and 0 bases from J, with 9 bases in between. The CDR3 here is CASSSDGANYGYTF. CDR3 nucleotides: TGTGCCAGCAGTTCGGACGGCGCTAACTATGGCTACACCTTC.

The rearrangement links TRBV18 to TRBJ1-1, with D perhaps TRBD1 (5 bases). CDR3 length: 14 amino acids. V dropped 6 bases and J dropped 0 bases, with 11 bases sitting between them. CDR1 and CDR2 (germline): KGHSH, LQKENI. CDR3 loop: CASSPGAVNTEAFF. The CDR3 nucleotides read TGTGCCAGCTCGCCTGGGGCCGTGAACACTGAAGCTTTCTTT.

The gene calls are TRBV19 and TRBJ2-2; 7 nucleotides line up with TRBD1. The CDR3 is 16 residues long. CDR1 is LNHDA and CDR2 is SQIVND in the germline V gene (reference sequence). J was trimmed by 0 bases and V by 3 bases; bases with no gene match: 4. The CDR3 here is CASSIPTGANTGELFF. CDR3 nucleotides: TGTGCCAGTAGTATTCCCACAGGGGCGAACACCGGGGAGCTGTTTTTT. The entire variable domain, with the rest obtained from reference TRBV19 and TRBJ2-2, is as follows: DGGITQSPKYLFRKEGQNVTLSCEQNLNHDAMYWYRQDPGQGLRLIYYSQIVNDFQKGDIAEGYSVSREKKESFPLTVTSAQKNPTAFYLCASSIPTGANTGELFFGEGSRLTVL.

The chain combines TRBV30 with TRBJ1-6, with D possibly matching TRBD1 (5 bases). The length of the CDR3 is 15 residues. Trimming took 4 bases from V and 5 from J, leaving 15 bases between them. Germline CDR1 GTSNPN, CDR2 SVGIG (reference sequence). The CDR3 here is CAWNRQGLNNSPLHF. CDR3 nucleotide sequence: TGTGCCTGGAATCGGCAGGGTTTGAATAATTCACCCCTCCACTTT.

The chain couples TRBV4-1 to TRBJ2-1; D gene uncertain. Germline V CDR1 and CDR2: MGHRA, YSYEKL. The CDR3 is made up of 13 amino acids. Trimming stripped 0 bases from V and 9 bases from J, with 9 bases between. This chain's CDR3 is CASSQEGSTEQFF. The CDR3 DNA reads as TGCGCCAGCAGCCAAGAGGGTAGTACTGAGCAGTTCTTC.